The rows below give T cell receptor beta chains drawn from one sample of a study of blood T cell repertoires in COVID-19. TCRdb keeps only in-frame clones here, not all; method: immunoSEQ multiplex PCR. The sample shows 230,000 or so clones, 88% of them seen only once. Sample: PBMCs or T cells enriched from blood (not recorded which). Receptors originate from a woman in her 30s who had recovered from COVID-19. CDR3s include the opening cysteine and the closing phenylalanine or tryptophan. A D gene is named only where the DNA matches it firmly. Expanded clones get a size class; other rows say once, few or many, or leave the size out.

.	TRBJ1-2	TRBV19	.	TGTGCCAGTAGTATCCCTGACTATTCCTATGGCTACACCTTC	CASSIPDYSYGYTF
few	TRBJ1-1	TRBV7-2	TRBD1	TGTGCCAGCAGCTTCAGGGGGCTGAACACTGAAGCTTTCTTT	CASSFRGLNTEAFF
.	TRBJ1-2	TRBV15	.	TGTGCCACCACCCCGGGAGCGGGCGAAAGTGACTATGGCTACACCTTC	CATTPGAGESDYGYTF
.	TRBJ1-2	TRBV6-5	.	TGTGCCAGCACCACGGATGTGCGGCATGCCTATGGCTACACCTTC	CASTTDVRHAYGYTF
.	TRBJ2-1	TRBV19	TRBD2	TGTGCCAGTAGTACCCGACTAGCGGGGGGGGTAGGTTACAATGAGCAGTTCTTC	CASSTRLAGGVGYNEQFF
.	TRBJ2-2	TRBV3-1/TRBV3-2	.	TGTGCCAGCAGTCCCAGGGGTTTGGGCACCGGGGAGCTGTTTTTT	CASSPRGLGTGELFF
.	TRBJ2-1	TRBV15	.	TGTGCCACCAGCAGAGATTTTACTAATGAGCAGTTCTTC	CATSRDFTNEQFF
once	TRBJ1-1	TRBV19	TRBD1	TGTGCCAGTAGCTTTACAGGGGACACTGAAGCTTTCTTT	CASSFTGDTEAFF
.	TRBJ1-5	TRBV19	.	TGTGCCAGTAGTATAAAGGACAGTAGAGAGATTAGTCAGCCCCAGCATTTT	CASSIKDSREISQPQHF
.	TRBJ1-4	TRBV7-5	.	TGTGCCAGAAGCTTAGGAGGGACAGCCCTGGGGAATGAAAAACTGTTTTTT	CARSLGGTALGNEKLFF
.	TRBJ1-2	TRBV3-1/TRBV3-2	.	TGTGCCAGCAGCCAAGTCATGGAGTATGGCTACACCTTC	CASSQVMEYGYTF
.	TRBJ1-2	TRBV19	.	TGTGCCAGTAGTATTTCAGGCGGGGAGTATGGCTACACCTTC	CASSISGGEYGYTF
.	TRBJ1-2	TRBV4-3	TRBD1	TGCGCCAGCAGCCAAGAGACAGGGGACGACGGCTACACCTTC	CASSQETGDDGYTF
.	TRBJ2-3	TRBV9	.	TGTGCCAGCAGCGTAGGCGGGCTAAGCCTGGCAGATACGCAGTATTTT	CASSVGGLSLADTQYF
.	TRBJ1-2	TRBV2	.	TGTGCCAGCAGTGCCCCGACAGACCACTATGGCTACACCTTC	CASSAPTDHYGYTF